This TCR beta chain was retrieved from a study of T cell repertoires in cytomegalovirus infection. Study-level background: Indicated by public TCR beta signatures were CMV infection and matching HLA type.

In its sample, this clonotype was seen many times. Antigen unknown. One entry per CDR3 protein, called by TCRdb with MiXCR from the reads. The table shows a few hundred thousand distinct CDR3 sequences, with roughly 16% occurring only once. Broader study findings: Carriers of CMV and the relevant HLA type were discriminated by public TCR beta frequency. Predominance within the ex vivo response was attributable to HLA-C-restricted CMV-specific TCR beta clonotypes.

Looked up from germline, CDR1 is SGHRS and CDR2 is YFSETQ. V was cut by 3 bases and J by 5 bases, with 12 bases left in between. This CDR3 region has 14 residues. The V gene is TRBV5-1, the J gene TRBJ1-5; D may be TRBD1 (6 bases). The sequenced material came from PBMCs. This clonotype originated in a human donor in good health (CMV status not recorded). Some clones in this sample may be carry-over from other donors' samples. The CDR3 spells CASSSGTPDQPQHF. The DNA of the CDR3 is TGCGCCAGCAGCTCCGGGACACCAGATCAGCCCCAGCATTTT.